The source of this TCR beta chain is a study of blood T cells in healthy people across ages. Study in general: Template switching picked up about one barcoded beta molecule for each two T cells. Study results and limitations: Diversity of TCR beta per million T cells declined in a roughly linear way with age.

This CDR3 spans 17 amino acids. V lost 2 bases to trimming and J lost 12 bases, with 26 bases between them. CDR1 SGDLS and CDR2 YYNGEE come from the germline V gene. Regarding this clonotype: Its antigen remains unknown.

Together with a sample-barcoded 5' primer, a J-beta primer mix was included in a second PCR lasting roughly 6 to 12 cycles. Through a template-switch adaptor with 12 random nucleotides, each cDNA molecule received a tag. Using its own MiXCR run on the 5' RACE reads, TCRdb lists one record per CDR3 protein. Of about 570,000 distinct CDR3 sequences listed, approximately 25% are singletons. The study recruited healthy Caucasian donors from Russia who were aged about 6 to 90. The origin of this receptor is a woman in her seventies in good health. The V gene is TRBV9, the J gene TRBJ1-4, with D tentatively TRBD1 (5 bases). Sample: blood. This CDR3 reads CASSVTPQLMGGEELFF. The CDR3 DNA reads TGTGCCAGCAGCGTTACTCCCCAACTGATGGGGGGAGAAGAACTGTTTTTT.